This is a list of T cell receptor beta chains from one sample in a study of glioma-infiltrating T cells. TCRdb recomputed calls from the multiplex PCR reads with MiXCR, one row per CDR3 protein. The data hold 100,000 to 150,000 distinct CDR3 sequences, with 20% to 25% observed a single time. Sequenced material: glioma tissue, nonneoplastic brain tissue, or PBMCs (not recorded which). The receptors were gathered from a human donor with low-grade glioma or glioblastoma, undergoing nonglioma brain surgery, or in good health (not recorded which). Each CDR3 is given with its conserved first and last residue.

V gene	J gene	CDR3 protein
TRBV7-2	TRBJ2-7	CASSLGQFYEQYF
TRBV7-2	TRBJ2-3	CASSLFVGTGTQYF
TRBV7-7	TRBJ2-5	CAVGQGQETQYF
TRBV5-1	TRBJ1-1	CASSLLGNTEAFF
TRBV20-1	TRBJ2-1	CSSRGYNEQFF
TRBV20-1	TRBJ2-5	CSARASGQPQETQYF
TRBV18	TRBJ2-1	CASSPSGTGFYNEQFF
TRBV19	TRBJ2-5	CASSMLHEGADETQYF
TRBV6-6	TRBJ2-1	CASSYLQGYNEQFF
TRBV27	TRBJ2-7	CASSARGGPYEQYF
TRBV29-1	TRBJ1-1	CSVSWGTEAFF
TRBV4-3	TRBJ2-1	CASSQVLAGEKRQFF
TRBV29-1	TRBJ2-3	CSAPEGPTDTQYF
TRBV4-1	TRBJ2-7	CASSQESTGGFREQYF
TRBV27	TRBJ2-7	CASSLSKVRLSSYEQYF
TRBV15	TRBJ1-2	CATSTIKRQGRGYTF
TRBV28	TRBJ1-2	CASSDSNYGYTF
TRBV3-1	TRBJ2-7	CASSGDGKGEQYF
TRBV19	TRBJ1-2	CASSTGTGDLYGYTF
TRBV4-1	TRBJ2-5	CASSQGLAEQETQYF
TRBV20-1	TRBJ2-2	CSARSPALTNTGELFF
TRBV10-2	TRBJ1-1	CASSEGSRDRGAAFF
TRBV27	TRBJ2-7	CASSLGPHSYEQYF
TRBV28	TRBJ2-5	CASSLGQGGLKETQYF
TRBV5-1	TRBJ1-1	CASSLTAAGVYTEAFF
TRBV5-1	TRBJ1-2	CASSLVTGPYGYTF
TRBV6-1	TRBJ2-5	CASREPWTGQETQYF
TRBV29-1	TRBJ2-1	CSVATGSVERQFF
TRBV28	TRBJ1-2	CASSNRDRSDYGYTF
TRBV6-1	TRBJ2-1	CASTPDSNEQFF
TRBV7-2	TRBJ1-1	CASSLEGRTEAFF
TRBV24-1	TRBJ2-6	CATSPGLAGEETGANVLTF
TRBV28	TRBJ1-1	CASSSKAIQDTEAFF
TRBV29-1	TRBJ2-7	CSVSTSGSYEQYF
TRBV13	TRBJ2-1	CASQREGNEQFF